The 24 T cell receptor beta chains given below trace back to one sample, sequenced in a study of T-cell reconstitution after alpha-beta-depleted transplantation in children (dated by TCRdb to about 2016). The sample's treatment or condition label, in plain terms: allogeneic hematopoietic cell transplantation with graft depleted of TCRalphabeta T cells and CD19 B cells. The library was built by means of PCR. Sequencer: Illumina HiSeq 2500. Molecular barcoding was employed in the preparation of TCR libraries, with unique molecular identifiers being used to normalize TCRbeta repertoire quantification. TCRdb reanalyzed the raw reads on its own, using fastp at Q25 for trimming and MiXCR for clone calling, and kept in-frame beta chains. Identical CDR3 proteins give one entry, which carries the most common genes and DNA. The sample records 450,000 to 700,000 distinct CDR3 sequences, roughly 30% of which are singletons. 36% of the sample comes from the top ten.

The input for sequencing was PBMCs, taken before TCRalphabeta/CD19-depleted stem cell transplant. The receptors here all came from a boy under two years old with Wiskott-Aldrich syndrome, due to receive a stem cell transplant.

This chain joins TRBV18 and TRBJ2-5, with TRBD1 as a possible D gene (5 bases). V was clipped by 3 bases and J by 4 bases, with 12 bases between them. Germline CDR1 is KGHSH and CDR2 is LQKENI. This CDR3 region has 14 residues. DNA of the CDR3: TGTGCCAGCTCACCGCGGCAGGGCTTAGAGACCCAGTACTTC. This gives the protein CASSPRQGLETQYF.

J is TRBJ2-7 and V is TRBV18, with 7 bases identical to TRBD2. V dropped 2 bases and J dropped 5; count of bases not matched to a gene: 9. The germline V gene has CDR1 KGHSH and CDR2 LQKENI. This CDR3 spans 15 amino acids. The CDR3 region has the DNA TGTGCCAGCTCACCATTGGGGCGGGAGCGCGACGAGCAGTACTTC. Translating gives CASSPLGRERDEQYF.

The chain is built from TRBV5-1 and TRBJ2-7, with D hard to call. V lost 4 bases and J 2 bases, leaving 16 bases between the germline ends. Germline V gene sequence: CDR1 SGHRS, CDR2 YFSETQ. The CDR3 runs to 15 residues. The CDR3 DNA sequence: TGCGCCAGCAGCCTATACCTGGACGGACCCTACGAGCAGTACTTC. This translates into CASSLYLDGPYEQYF.

This clonotype occurred a few times. The chain joins TRBV27 to TRBJ1-2; maybe TRBD1 (6 bases). The germline CDR1 and CDR2 sequences are MNHEY and SMNVEV (reference sequence). Trimming cost V 5 bases and J 4 bases, with 17 bases left between them. The CDR3 contains 15 residues. The CDR3 spells CASSGTRGRGYGYTF. The CDR3, as DNA: TGTGCCAGCAGTGGAACCAGGGGCCGGGGCTATGGCTACACCTTC.

This sequence joins TRBV5-1 and TRBJ2-1; 10 nucleotides align to TRBD2. Germline lookup yields CDR1 SGHRS and CDR2 YFSETQ. This CDR3 has 14 amino acids. V was pared by 3 bases and J by 7 bases, with 4 bases of the junction left unmatched. As DNA, the CDR3 is TGCGCCAGCAGCTATGGGACTAGCGTTAATGAGCAGTTCTTC. This codes for CASSYGTSVNEQFF.

About this clonotype: An end of the junction differs from the germline gene, which may be a read error. The J gene is TRBJ2-5, the V gene TRBV5-1, with 8 bases that match TRBD1. The CDR3 contains 16 residues. CDR1 SGHRS and CDR2 YFSETQ come from the germline V gene. The CDR3 here is CASSLVAGTGGETQYF. The CDR3 DNA reads TGTGCCAGCAGCTTGGTGGCCGGGACAGGAGGGGAGACCCAGTACTTC.

The genes are TRBV24-1 and TRBJ2-5, with a weak D call TRBD2 (6 bases). Germline V CDR1 and CDR2: KGHDR, SFDVKD. With 2 bases removed from V and 7 bases from J, the gap between germline ends came to 19 bases. The CDR3 extends over 16 amino acids. The CDR3 nucleotides read TGTGCCACCAGTGATTCCACCGGGACTCAAACAGGGACCCAGTACTTC. Its protein is CATSDSTGTQTGTQYF.

This clonotype was seen a few times. This chain connects TRBV28 to TRBJ1-5; D is perhaps TRBD1 (6 bases). Trimming shortened V by 3 bases and J by 9 bases, and 9 bases separated the two germline ends. Germline loops: CDR1 MDHEN, CDR2 SYDVKM. The CDR3 totals 12 residues. CDR3 sequence (DNA): TGTGCCAGCAGTTTCAGGGGCACGCCCCAGCATTTT. Translation gives CASSFRGTPQHF.

The sample holds a few counts of this clonotype. The chain recombines TRBV5-1 with TRBJ2-3, with D perhaps matching TRBD2 (5 bases). This CDR3 has 12 amino acids. Germline V lookup: CDR1 SGHRS, CDR2 YFSETQ. V was shortened by 1 base and J by 6 bases, with 6 bases between the two germline ends. CDR3 residues: CASSLIADTQYF. In DNA, the CDR3 is TGCGCCAGCAGCTTGATAGCGGATACGCAGTATTTT.

The table lists this clonotype with a few counts. V is TRBV10-1 and J is TRBJ2-7; TRBD2 aligns across 9 bases. This CDR3 spans 13 amino acids. Germline lookup yields CDR1 WNHNN and CDR2 SYGVQD (reference sequence). With V trimmed by 4 bases and J by 2 bases, 0 bases remained unmatched. CDR3 region: CASSASGTYEQYF. The CDR3 DNA reads as TGCGCCAGCAGTGCTAGCGGGACCTACGAGCAGTACTTC.

This chain connects TRBV20-1 to TRBJ2-7, with 8 nucleotides matching TRBD1. V trimming: 3 bases; J trimming: 5 bases; junction bases outside the gene matches: 9. This CDR3 contains 14 residues. Germline values: CDR1 DFQATT, CDR2 SNEGSKA (reference sequence). This chain's CDR3 is CSASGQGQFHEQYF. CDR3 DNA: TGCAGTGCTAGCGGACAGGGCCAGTTCCACGAGCAGTACTTC.

In this sample, this clonotype turned up many times. As DNA, the CDR3 is TGTGCCAGCAGCTTACTCCCTACCAGGACATCTAGCACAGATACGCAGTATTTT. Its protein is CASSLLPTRTSSTDTQYF. The J gene is TRBJ2-3, the V gene TRBV11-2, with D perhaps matching TRBD1 (5 bases). Germline CDR1 SGHAT, CDR2 FQNNGV. The CDR3 totals 18 residues. Trimming shortened V by 2 bases and J by 0 bases, and 18 bases separated the two germline ends.

V gene TRBV12-3 or TRBV12-4 combines with J gene TRBJ2-3; a weak D match, TRBD1 (6 bases). V was trimmed by 4 bases and J by 2 bases, leaving 13 bases between them. This CDR3 has 15 amino acids. The CDR3 spells CASSSIQGFTDTQYF. The CDR3 nucleotides read TGTGCCAGCAGTTCGATACAGGGCTTCACAGATACGCAGTATTTT.

This chain links TRBV5-1 with TRBJ2-1, with a possible D match to TRBD1 (6 bases). Looked up from germline, CDR1 is SGHRS and CDR2 is YFSETQ. V dropped 4 bases and J dropped 4 bases, with 12 bases sitting between them. CDR3 length: 14 residues. The CDR3 loop is CASSEDRSYNEQFF. CDR3 nucleotides: TGCGCCAGCAGCGAGGACAGATCTTACAATGAGCAGTTCTTC.

The gene calls are TRBV5-4 and TRBJ2-3; no clear D gene. The CDR3 extends over 12 amino acids. Germline V gene data show CDR1 as SGHNT and CDR2 as YYREEE (reference sequence). V was trimmed by 3 bases and J by 10 bases, leaving 12 bases between them. The CDR3: CASSSDSASQYF. The CDR3 DNA reads TGTGCCAGCAGCTCAGATTCGGCCTCGCAGTATTTT.

This rearrangement joins TRBV7-9 to TRBJ2-1; TRBD2 matches at 9 bases. The germline V gene has CDR1 SEHNR and CDR2 FQNEAQ (reference sequence). Trimming at V came to 1 base and at J to 8 bases, leaving 6 bases not matched to a gene. The length of the CDR3 is 15 residues. The CDR3 is CASSLGIAGADEQFF. Written as DNA, the CDR3 is TGTGCCAGCAGCTTAGGTATAGCGGGAGCGGATGAGCAGTTCTTC.

This sequence joins TRBV20-1 and TRBJ2-3; 9 bases fit TRBD2. The CDR3 loop spans 14 amino acids. V was pared by 3 bases and J by 3 bases, with 4 bases of the junction left unmatched. CDR1 is DFQATT and CDR2 is SNEGSKA in the germline V gene (reference sequence). CDR3 residues: CSASGLARTDTQYF. In DNA, the CDR3 is TGCAGTGCTAGCGGACTAGCGAGAACAGATACGCAGTATTTT.

This clonotype came up many times. The chain joins TRBV20-1 to TRBJ2-1; 9 nucleotides agree with TRBD2. Per germline, CDR1 DFQATT and CDR2 SNEGSKA (reference sequence). The trim removed 2 bases at V and 8 bases at J, leaving 7 bases unmatched. The CDR3 sequence is 14 residues long. In nucleotides, the CDR3 is TGCAGTGCTAGACGGTCTAGCGGGATATATGAGCAGTTCTTC. This translates into CSARRSSGIYEQFF.

This chain links TRBV7-6 with TRBJ2-1; 12 positions match TRBD1. The length of the CDR3 is 15 residues. Per the germline V gene, CDR1 is SGHVS and CDR2 is FNYEAQ. V lost 5 bases, J lost 8 bases, and 7 bases stayed unmatched. This chain's CDR3 is CASSATGTGGHEQFF. DNA for the CDR3: TGTGCCAGCAGCGCGACCGGGACAGGGGGCCATGAGCAGTTCTTC.

This clonotype was observed a few times. The CDR3 DNA reads TGTGCCAGCAGCTTAGAGGGCTGGACTGAAGCTTTCTTT. Protein sequence: CASSLEGWTEAFF. This sequence joins TRBV7-2 and TRBJ1-1, with unresolved D. This CDR3 contains 13 residues. Trimming took off 1 base at V and 5 bases at J, with 8 bases between the two ends. Germline V lookup: CDR1 SGHTA, CDR2 FQGNSA.

This clonotype was detected only a few times. The rearrangement joins TRBV29-1 to TRBJ1-2; unclear D gene. CDR3 length equals 13 residues. CDR1 is SQVTM and CDR2 is ANQGSEA in the germline V gene. V lost 4 bases and J 2 bases, leaving 11 bases between the germline ends. CDR3 bases: TGCAGCGTTGCGGGCGGGATAAACTATGGCTACACCTTC. Its translation is CSVAGGINYGYTF.

Note on this clonotype: A junction end diverges from the germline sequence, so it may reflect a read error. The gene calls are TRBV2 and TRBJ2-1; D unresolved. The CDR3 is 11 amino acids. Germline V lookup: CDR1 SNHLY, CDR2 FYNNEI. CDR3: CASSEAPNQVF. Here the CDR3 DNA reads TGTGCCAGCAGTGAAGCGCCGAATCAGGTCTTC.

The chain is built from TRBV29-1 and TRBJ1-1, with unresolved D. Germline values: CDR1 SQVTM, CDR2 ANQGSEA. The CDR3 consists of 14 residues. The V gene lost 5 bases and the J gene lost 1 base, with 14 bases spanning the gap. The CDR3 DNA reads TGCAGCGTTCGACGGACTTTAGAGAACACTGAAGCTTTCTTT. The encoded protein is CSVRRTLENTEAFF.

This chain uses TRBV5-1 with TRBJ2-1; 12 bases match TRBD2. The J segment lost 6 bases and the V segment lost 4 bases, leaving 11 bases of the junction unmatched. CDR1 and CDR2 (germline): SGHRS, YFSETQ. This CDR3 contains 17 residues. The DNA for the CDR3 is TGCGCCAGCAGCCCAGATACTCTAGCGGGAGGGCGCAATGAGCAGTTCTTC. Translated, it gives CASSPDTLAGGRNEQFF.